Listed below are T cell receptor beta chains from one sample, sequenced in a study of cytomegalovirus exposure and HLA in healthy donors. The data were produced by immunoSEQ multiplex PCR, yet TCRdb's version contains in-frame clones alone and is incomplete. The table lists under 200,000 clones, 75% to 90% of them singletons. The specimen was PBMCs. These receptor sequences come from a woman under 40 in good health and CMV-seronegative. Each CDR3 is given with its conserved first and last residue. The order of the fields is D gene, J gene, V gene, clone size, CDR3 DNA, CDR3 protein. The D gene is left open where the match is weak. Clone size is shown for a subset of rows, as once, few, many or a class of expanded clone.

>NA|TRBJ2-2|TRBV5-5|NA
TGTGCCAGCAGCTTTGACAGGCTATCCGGGGAGCTGTTTTTT
CASSFDRLSGELFF
>NA|TRBJ1-1|TRBV2|NA
TGTGCCAGCGGAGACAGAATCAACACTGAAGCTTTCTTT
CASGDRINTEAFF
>TRBD2|TRBJ2-1|TRBV7-8|NA
TGTGCCAGCAGTCTAGCGGTCGACTCCTACAATGAGCAGTTCTTC
CASSLAVDSYNEQFF
>TRBD1|TRBJ1-5|TRBV19|NA
TGTGCCAGTGCTCTGATACCGGGACAGGGAGTCTATAGCAATCAGCCCCAGCATTTT
CASALIPGQGVYSNQPQHF
>NA|TRBJ2-1|TRBV7-9|NA
TGTGCCAGCAGCAAGGACAGTTACAATGAGCAGTTCTTC
CASSKDSYNEQFF
>NA|TRBJ2-1|TRBV20-1|NA
TGCAGTGCTAGAGCCGGGGGTGAGCAGTTCTTC
CSARAGGEQFF
>TRBD2|TRBJ2-3|TRBV18|NA
TGTGCCAGCTCACCAGCAAGCGGGAGTACAGATACGCAGTATTTT
CASSPASGSTDTQYF
>NA|TRBJ1-1|TRBV19|NA
TGTGCCAGTAGTATAGTTCCCCGGGACTTACGTTGGGGCACTGAAGCTTTCTTT
CASSIVPRDLRWGTEAFF
>NA|TRBJ2-3|TRBV2|NA
TGTGCCAGCAGTGTAGGTCAGGGGAGCACAGATACGCAGTATTTT
CASSVGQGSTDTQYF
>TRBD2|TRBJ2-1|TRBV11-2|NA
TGTGCCAGCAGCTTAGACCGCGGGCAGGGAGGGAGCAATGAGCAGTTCTTC
CASSLDRGQGGSNEQFF
>NA|TRBJ2-7|TRBV10-3|NA
TGTGCCATCAGTGGGACAGAGTCCTACGAGCAGTACTTC
CAISGTESYEQYF
>TRBD1|TRBJ1-5|TRBV5-1|NA
TGCGCCAGCAGCTTGGGGACAGGGGATGCTTCGCCCCAGCATTTT
CASSLGTGDASPQHF
>TRBD2|TRBJ2-1|TRBV2|NA
TGTGCCAGCAAACTGACTAGCGATGAGCAGTTCTTC
CASKLTSDEQFF
>TRBD2|TRBJ2-1|TRBV6-5|NA
TGTGCCAGCAGTTCGTCTATAGCGGGAGTCTACAATGAGCAGTTCTTC
CASSSSIAGVYNEQFF
>NA|TRBJ2-3|TRBV5-1|NA
TGCGCCAGCAGCTCCCCTAGCGAGGGCCCAGATACGCAGTATTTT
CASSSPSEGPDTQYF
>NA|TRBJ1-1|TRBV29-1|NA
TGCAGCGCCCGTCCTCAATGGAGCACTGAAGCTTTCTTT
CSARPQWSTEAFF
>NA|TRBJ2-3|TRBV6-6|NA
TGTGCCAGCATTTCACTGGGGGGACTTCTCACAGATACGCAGTATTTT
CASISLGGLLTDTQYF
>NA|TRBJ1-6|TRBV5-1|NA
TGCGCCAGCAGCTCTGGACTAAATTCACCCCTCCACTTT
CASSSGLNSPLHF
>TRBD2|TRBJ2-4|TRBV11-2|NA
TGTGCCAGCAGCTTTGTGGCGGGGGGCGGTAGTCGGAGCATTCAGTACTTC
CASSFVAGGGSRSIQYF
>NA|TRBJ2-3|TRBV11-3|NA
TGTGCCAGCAGCTTAGATCTATCGGATACGCAGTATTTT
CASSLDLSDTQYF
>NA|TRBJ1-2|TRBV6-1|NA
TGTGCCAGCAGTGGCGACTTTGCCTATGGCTACACCTTC
CASSGDFAYGYTF
>TRBD1|TRBJ2-7|TRBV19|NA
TGTGCCAGTAGTCGGGGACAGGGTTTCTACGAGCAGTACTTC
CASSRGQGFYEQYF
>TRBD1|TRBJ1-1|TRBV28|NA
TGTGCCAGCATTTACAGGGGTACTGAAGCTTTCTTT
CASIYRGTEAFF
>TRBD2|TRBJ2-1|TRBV7-9|once
TGTGCCAGCAGCTTATCCCTAGCGGGGACTTACAATGAGCAGTTCTTC
CASSLSLAGTYNEQFF
>NA|TRBJ2-3|TRBV7-2|NA
TGTGCCAGTCGGCTAGGGGGAGGCACAGATACGCAGTATTTT
CASRLGGGTDTQYF
>TRBD2|TRBJ2-1|TRBV10-3|NA
TGTGCCATCAGAGGGACTAGCGGGAAGAATGAGCAGTTCTTC
CAIRGTSGKNEQFF
>NA|TRBJ1-4|TRBV4-1|NA
TGCGCCAGCAGCCAAGATCAGGGATGGGATTATGAAAAACTGTTTTTT
CASSQDQGWDYEKLFF
>NA|TRBJ1-2|TRBV15|NA
TGTGCCTCAAGTTCGGGGGGCTATGGCTACACCTTC
CASSSGGYGYTF
>NA|TRBJ1-5|TRBV2|NA
TGTGCCAGCAGTCCCCCTTGGGGAGGGAACGATCAGCCCCAGCATTTT
CASSPPWGGNDQPQHF
>NA|TRBJ2-3|TRBV16|NA
TGTGCCAGCAGCCAATCCTGGGAGAACACAGATACGCAGTATTTT
CASSQSWENTDTQYF
>NA|TRBJ1-1|TRBV2|NA
TGTGCCAGCAGAATTGAACAGGGATCCACTGAAGCTTTCTTT
CASRIEQGSTEAFF
>NA|TRBJ1-2|TRBV5-6|NA
TGTGCCAGCAGCTTAAGAAGGGGCAGATTACCCTATGGCTACACCTTC
CASSLRRGRLPYGYTF
>TRBD2|TRBJ2-1|TRBV7-9|NA
TGTGCCAGCAGCTCTCTCCTAGCGGGGGCCTACAATGAGCAGTTCTTC
CASSSLLAGAYNEQFF
>TRBD2|TRBJ2-7|TRBV14|NA
TGTGCCAGCAGCCAAGGCGGACTAGCGGGGGCCATAAGCTCCTACGAGCAGTACTTC
CASSQGGLAGAISSYEQYF
>TRBD2|TRBJ2-1|TRBV4-2|NA
TGTGCCAGCAGCCAAGGTCGGGAGGGCCGGTATGAGCAGTTCTTC
CASSQGREGRYEQFF
>TRBD2|TRBJ2-7|TRBV5-6|once
TGTGCCAGCAGCTTGGAACTAGCGGGACGCTACGAGCAGTACTTC
CASSLELAGRYEQYF
>NA|TRBJ1-2|TRBV14|few
TGTGCCAGCAGCCAAGATTGGAGACAGGCCTACACCTTC
CASSQDWRQAYTF
>NA|TRBJ2-7|TRBV15|NA
TGTGCCACCAGCAGAGATCGGGGCTCCTACGAGCAGTACTTC
CATSRDRGSYEQYF
>NA|TRBJ2-7|TRBV27|NA
TGTGCCAGCAGTTTGGACAGCGGATACGAGCAGTACTTC
CASSLDSGYEQYF
>TRBD1|TRBJ1-1|TRBV4-1|NA
TGCGCCACCTCGTGGGACAGAAACACTGAAGCTTTCTTT
CATSWDRNTEAFF
>TRBD1|TRBJ1-5|TRBV27|few
TGTGCCAGCAGGGATCAGGGGGTTACTTATAGCAATCAGCCCCAGCATTTT
CASRDQGVTYSNQPQHF
>TRBD1|TRBJ2-1|TRBV7-9|NA
TGTGCCAGCAGCCTCCGGGACAGACTGTACAATGAGCAGTTCTTC
CASSLRDRLYNEQFF
>NA|TRBJ2-7|TRBV29-1|NA
TGCAGCGTTGTGGTCCAGGGCTACGAGCAGTACTTC
CSVVVQGYEQYF
>NA|TRBJ2-3|TRBV19|NA
TGTGCCAGTAGTACCAGGGTGGATACGCAGTATTTT
CASSTRVDTQYF
>NA|TRBJ1-3|TRBV28|NA
TGTGCCAGCAGTCGCCTAACAGGCGGCTCTGGAAACACCATATATTTT
CASSRLTGGSGNTIYF